This is a list of T cell receptor beta chains from one sample in a study of blood T cell repertoires in COVID-19. Profiled with immunoSEQ multiplex PCR; TCRdb holds only in-frame clones, not every one. The repertoire holds approximately 150,000 clones, with 84% as singletons. Specimen: PBMCs or T cells enriched from blood (not recorded which). The source of these receptors is a man between 35 and 55 years old with acute COVID-19. The CDR3 runs from the conserved cysteine through the conserved F or W. The order of the fields is V gene, D gene, clone size, J gene, CDR3 length, CDR3 DNA, CDR3 protein. D genes are given only for firm matches. Clone size is shown for a subset of rows, as once, few, many or a class of expanded clone.

TRBV19,-,-,TRBJ2-2,14,TGTGCCAGTAGTAAGGGGGAAAGTAACGGGGAGCTGTTTTTT,CASSKGESNGELFF
TRBV5-6,-,-,TRBJ2-3,15,TGTGCCAGCAGCTTTGGTTCTGGGCTCACAGATACGCAGTATTTT,CASSFGSGLTDTQYF
TRBV19,-,once,TRBJ2-7,12,TGTGCCAGTGCCTCTACAGGGAACGAGCAGTACTTC,CASASTGNEQYF
TRBV11-1,-,once,TRBJ2-2,13,TGTGCCAGCAGCTTACGAGCCACCGGGGAGCTGTTTTTT,CASSLRATGELFF
TRBV14,-,-,TRBJ1-1,13,TGTGCCAGCAGCCTTCAGGGAAACACTGAAGCTTTCTTT,CASSLQGNTEAFF
TRBV5-1,-,-,TRBJ1-2,17,TGCGCCAGCAGCTTGGGGGCAGGGGAAGGGTGGAGCTATGGCTACACCTTC,CASSLGAGEGWSYGYTF
TRBV11-1,-,-,TRBJ1-1,14,TGTGCCAGCAGCGTAGAGGGAAGCGGGACTGAAGCTTTCTTT,CASSVEGSGTEAFF
TRBV6-5,TRBD1,-,TRBJ1-2,14,TGTGCCAGCAGTCTAGACCAGGGGGTGGGAGGCTACACCTTC,CASSLDQGVGGYTF
TRBV5-1,TRBD2,-,TRBJ2-3,17,TGCGCCAGCAGCTTGATATTAATAGCGGGGGTGACAGATACGCAGTATTTT,CASSLILIAGVTDTQYF
TRBV3-1/TRBV3-2,TRBD1,-,TRBJ2-3,15,TGTGCCAGCAGCTTCGCGACAGGGAAACAAGATACGCAGTATTTT,CASSFATGKQDTQYF
TRBV5-1,-,-,TRBJ1-5,15,TGCGCCAGCAGCTTGATCCCGGGTCCAGGGGAGCCCCAGCATTTT,CASSLIPGPGEPQHF
TRBV5-1,TRBD1,-,TRBJ1-2,15,TGCGCCAGCAGACCCGGGACAGGAGGAAACTATGGCTACACCTTC,CASRPGTGGNYGYTF
TRBV6-6,-,-,TRBJ1-6,14,TGTGCCAGCACCCAACAGGGTATTAATTCACCCCTCCACTTT,CASTQQGINSPLHF
TRBV5-4,TRBD2,few,TRBJ2-2,17,TGTGCCAGCAGCTGGGGACTAGCGGGGGCGAACACCGGGGAGCTGTTTTTT,CASSWGLAGANTGELFF
TRBV14,TRBD2,-,TRBJ2-1,14,TGTGCCAGCACTGGGGCGGGAGGGGTCAATGAGCAGTTCTTC,CASTGAGGVNEQFF
TRBV11-3,-,-,TRBJ2-1,15,TGTGCCAGCAGCTTGGGAGCGAGCTCCTACAATGAGCAGTTCTTC,CASSLGASSYNEQFF
TRBV3-1/TRBV3-2,TRBD2,once,TRBJ2-5,14,TGTGCCAGCAGCCAACCGGGAGGACAAGAGACCCAGTACTTC,CASSQPGGQETQYF
TRBV28,-,-,TRBJ1-2,16,TGTGCCAGCAGTTTATTGACCGTCGACAGGATGGATGGCTACACCTTC,CASSLLTVDRMDGYTF
TRBV6-5,TRBD1,-,TRBJ1-2,14,TGTGCCAGCAGTCTTTCAATCACAGGGGAGGGCTACACCTTC,CASSLSITGEGYTF
TRBV3-1/TRBV3-2,-,-,TRBJ2-1,13,TGTGCCAGCAGCCCTTACACCTACAATGAGCAGTTCTTC,CASSPYTYNEQFF
TRBV7-2,TRBD1,few,TRBJ1-4,14,TGTGCCAGCAGCCCGGGGACAGGGGACGAAAAACTGTTTTTT,CASSPGTGDEKLFF
TRBV6-1,-,-,TRBJ1-2,13,TGTGCCAGCAGTGAAGACAGGGACGGAGGCTACACCTTC,CASSEDRDGGYTF
TRBV19,-,-,TRBJ1-2,15,TGTGCCAGTAGTATAAAGGGGGTCCGAGGGAATGGCTACACCTTC,CASSIKGVRGNGYTF
TRBV18,TRBD1,-,TRBJ1-1,13,TGTGCCAGCAAAACAGGGGAGAACACTGAAGCTTTCTTT,CASKTGENTEAFF
TRBV24-1,-,-,TRBJ1-3,15,TGTGCCACCGGGGAGCTCCGGAGCTCTGGAAACACCATATATTTT,CATGELRSSGNTIYF
TRBV18,TRBD1,-,TRBJ1-1,18,TGTGCCAGCTCAGAACGGGGACAGGGGGATCTAAAGAACACTGAAGCTTTCTTT,CASSERGQGDLKNTEAFF
TRBV11-2,-,-,TRBJ2-5,13,TGTGCCAGCAGCCCACGGACTGTCGGGACCCAGTACTTC,CASSPRTVGTQYF
TRBV18,-,-,TRBJ1-2,12,TGTGCCAGCTCGCGGGGGTCCTATGGCTACACCTTC,CASSRGSYGYTF
TRBV19,-,-,TRBJ2-2,17,TGTGCCAGTAGTATTTCCAGTCTGGGCATGTACACCGGGGAGCTGTTTTTT,CASSISSLGMYTGELFF